The rows below give T cell receptor beta chains drawn from one sample of a study of cytomegalovirus exposure and HLA in healthy donors. Assay: immunoSEQ multiplex PCR; the TCRdb copy retains only in-frame clones and omits some. The top ten clones hold less than 2.5% of a sample with 150,000 to 170,000 clones, around 84% of them seen once. Sequenced input: PBMCs. The receptors shown here come from a human donor in good health. Both conserved end residues are part of each CDR3. D genes are given only for firm matches.

d_call	v_call	j_call	cdr3_aa	cdr3_nt
NA	TRBV6-6	TRBJ2-2	CASSLADTGELFF	TGTGCCAGCAGTTTGGCGGACACCGGGGAGCTGTTTTTT
NA	TRBV28	TRBJ1-2	CASSFLGVGYTF	TGTGCCAGCAGTTTTTTAGGGGTTGGTTACACCTTC
NA	TRBV5-1	TRBJ2-7	CASSLPSPLGEQYF	TGCGCCAGCAGCTTGCCGAGCCCCCTCGGCGAGCAGTACTTC
NA	TRBV5-1	TRBJ2-7	CASRGAGSYEQYF	TGCGCCAGCAGAGGGGCGGGGTCCTACGAGCAGTACTTC
NA	TRBV25-1	TRBJ2-1	CASSIGRASANHEQFF	TGTGCCAGCAGTATCGGAAGGGCTAGCGCGAACCATGAGCAGTTCTTC
TRBD1	TRBV6-5	TRBJ2-5	CASSYFSGGETQYF	TGTGCCAGCAGTTACTTCTCAGGGGGTGAGACCCAGTACTTC
NA	TRBV7-9	TRBJ1-1	CASSLGGSAFF	TGTGCCAGCAGCTTAGGAGGGTCTGCTTTCTTT
NA	TRBV14	TRBJ2-1	CASSQDLRRGRYNEQFF	TGTGCCAGCAGCCAAGATTTACGGCGGGGCCGTTACAATGAGCAGTTCTTC
TRBD1	TRBV6-5	TRBJ2-3	CASSSPRTGNTDTQYF	TGTGCCAGCAGTTCCCCCCGGACAGGGAACACAGATACGCAGTATTTT
NA	TRBV2	TRBJ1-2	CASSERAGPHSF	TGTGCCAGCAGTGAAAGGGCAGGGCCTCATTCTTTC
NA	TRBV15	TRBJ1-4	CATSPRGTTTNEKLFF	TGTGCCACCAGCCCGAGGGGGACGACAACTAATGAAAAACTGTTTTTT
TRBD2	TRBV25-1	TRBJ2-1	CASSGSTSGENNEQFF	TGTGCCAGCAGTGGGTCGACTAGCGGGGAAAACAATGAGCAGTTCTTC
TRBD1	TRBV4-3	TRBJ1-1	CASSHDRDTEAFF	TGCGCCAGCAGCCACGACAGGGACACTGAAGCTTTCTTT
TRBD1	TRBV19	TRBJ1-5	CASIGEGTGFQPQHF	TGTGCCAGTATAGGCGAAGGGACAGGGTTCCAGCCCCAGCATTTT
NA	TRBV7-9	TRBJ2-3	CASSRQTWTDTQYF	TGTGCCAGCAGCAGACAGACGTGGACAGATACGCAGTATTTT
TRBD2	TRBV7-8	TRBJ2-2	CASRAKLAGGPNTGELFF	TGTGCCAGCAGGGCTAAACTAGCGGGGGGACCGAACACCGGGGAGCTGTTTTTT
TRBD1	TRBV7-3	TRBJ2-1	CASSQTGGEQFF	TGTGCCAGCAGCCAGACAGGGGGGGAGCAGTTCTTC
NA	TRBV18	TRBJ1-1	CASSPSTLSTEAFF	TGTGCCAGCTCACCATCAACTCTTTCTACTGAAGCTTTCTTT